This entry lists 11 T cell receptor beta chains sequenced from one sample in a study of molecular identifiers for immune sequencing clone quantification. TCRdb recomputed calls from the PCR reads with MiXCR, one row per CDR3 protein. The sample lists around 480,000 distinct CDR3 sequences; about 20% were seen once. The sample comprised naive CD8+ T cells from blood, with Jurkat cell RNA spiked in. The sample's subset: FACS-sorted CD8+CD4-CCR7+CD45RA+ naive T cells. The receptors were gathered from a human donor in good health. Some libraries in this study had Jurkat cell RNA spiked in.

This clonotype was seen at least ten times. The chain is built from TRBV10-3 and TRBJ2-7; D is unclear. Germline CDR1 and CDR2: ENHRY and SYGVKD. The CDR3 is 10 residues long. With 11 bases removed from V and 4 bases from J, the gap between germline ends came to 9 bases. DNA for the CDR3: TGTGCCCATCCGAGATACGAGCAGTACTTC. It translates to CAHPRYEQYF.

This clonotype has only a few counts. V is TRBV19 and J is TRBJ2-7; D remains ambiguous. Per germline, CDR1 LNHDA and CDR2 SQIVND (reference sequence). The CDR3 consists of 14 residues. V shed 6 bases and J shed 0 bases, with 12 bases lying between them. The CDR3 DNA follows: TGTGCCAGTAGCCCGGCGGCCCGCTCCTACGAGCAGTACTTC. The encoded protein is CASSPAARSYEQYF.

The chain combines TRBV27 with TRBJ2-7; 10 bases map to TRBD2. Germline V gene lookup returns CDR1 MNHEY and CDR2 SMNVEV (reference sequence). CDR3 length equals 16 residues. The V gene end was trimmed by 6 bases and the J gene end by 5 bases; junction bases not matched to a gene: 13. The CDR3 sequence is CASSPEFSGGTHEQYF. The DNA for the CDR3 is TGTGCCAGCAGCCCCGAATTTAGCGGGGGGACGCACGAGCAGTACTTC.

Ten or more counts support this clonotype. V gene TRBV9 combines with J gene TRBJ1-1, with 7 bases that match TRBD1. The CDR3 is 17 amino acids. Germline lookup yields CDR1 SGDLS and CDR2 YYNGEE. V was pared by 4 bases and J by 5 bases, with 17 bases of the junction left unmatched. The CDR3 loop reads CASSPVGQQGPGTEAFF. The CDR3 bases are TGTGCCAGCAGCCCAGTGGGACAGCAAGGCCCGGGGACTGAAGCTTTCTTT.

Note on this clonotype: One base away lies a much larger clone, so this may be a sequencing read error. V is TRBV5-3 and J is TRBJ2-2, with D hard to call. TRBV5-3 is an open reading frame whose function is uncertain. There are 13 residues in the CDR3. For the CDR3, the DNA is TGTGGCAGCAGCACGGGCGGCACCGGGGAGCTGTTTTTT. Encoded protein: CGSSTGGTGELFF.

This clonotype was counted ten times or more. The V call is TRBV5-4, the J call TRBJ2-7; D is tentatively TRBD1 or TRBD2 (6 bases each). This CDR3 region has 14 residues. V was clipped by 3 bases and J by 5 bases, with 15 bases between them. CDR1 SGHNT and CDR2 YYREEE come from the germline V gene (reference sequence). The CDR3 DNA reads as TGTGCCAGCAGCTCGGGGGCCACTTGGAACGAGCAGTACTTC. Translated: CASSSGATWNEQYF.

This clonotype was recorded a few times. The chain couples TRBV7-3 to TRBJ2-5; D ambiguous. V shed 3 bases and J shed 2 bases, with 13 bases lying between them. The CDR3 runs to 15 residues. Germline V gives CDR1 SGHTA, CDR2 FQGTGA. The CDR3 DNA sequence: TGTGCCAGCAGCTTGGCGCCAACTCAACAAGAGACCCAGTACTTC. Protein product: CASSLAPTQQETQYF.

The chain is built from TRBV2 and TRBJ2-3; 8 positions match TRBD2. This CDR3 is 16 amino acids long. Per the germline V gene, CDR1 is SNHLY and CDR2 is FYNNEI. The chain's CDR3 is CVSRGGVAGFPDTQYF. The CDR3 bases are TGTGTCAGTCGTGGGGGGGTAGCGGGGTTTCCAGATACGCAGTATTTT.

Remarks on this clonotype: A much larger clone is a single base away; this may be a read error. CDR3 nucleotide sequence: TGCAGCTCGCAGGGGGTTTACAATGAGCAGTACTTC. This codes for CSSQGVYNEQYF. This chain uses TRBV29-1 with TRBJ2-7; 7 bases are a match to TRBD1. CDR3 length: 12 amino acids. The junction had 11 bases not matched to a gene; V was cut back by 8 bases and J by 7 bases. The germline CDR1 and CDR2 sequences are SQVTM and ANQGSEA.

This clonotype appeared many times. The chain carries TRBV16 and TRBJ1-1; no definite D call. CDR3 length equals 14 residues. The germline CDR1 and CDR2 sequences are KGHSY and FQNENV. Trimming left V 7 bases short and J 4 bases short, with 16 bases between. CDR3 loop: CASNHPTRATEAFF. The DNA of the CDR3 is TGTGCCAGCAACCACCCTACCCGGGCCACTGAAGCTTTCTTT.

The count of this clonotype is one. Being one base from a much bigger clone, this may be a read error. The chain joins TRBV20-1 to TRBJ2-7; D is possibly TRBD1 (6 bases). The germline V gene has CDR1 DFQATT and CDR2 SNEGSKA (reference sequence). The CDR3 sequence is 13 residues long. The CDR3 protein is CSARYLGAYKQYF. CDR3 nucleotide sequence: TGCAGTGCTCGTTACCTGGGGGCCTACAAGCAGTACTTC.